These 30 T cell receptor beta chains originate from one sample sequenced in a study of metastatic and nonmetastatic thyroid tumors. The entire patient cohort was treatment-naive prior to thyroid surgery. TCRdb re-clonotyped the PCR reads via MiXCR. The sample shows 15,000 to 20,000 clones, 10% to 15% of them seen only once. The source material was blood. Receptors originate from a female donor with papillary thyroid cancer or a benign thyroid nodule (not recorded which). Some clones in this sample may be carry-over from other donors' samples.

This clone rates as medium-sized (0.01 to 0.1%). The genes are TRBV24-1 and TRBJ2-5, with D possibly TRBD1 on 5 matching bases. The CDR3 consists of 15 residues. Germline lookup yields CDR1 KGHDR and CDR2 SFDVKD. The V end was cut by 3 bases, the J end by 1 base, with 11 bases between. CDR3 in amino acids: CATSDQLGAQETQYF. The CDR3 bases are TGTGCCACCAGTGATCAATTAGGGGCCCAAGAGACCCAGTACTTC.

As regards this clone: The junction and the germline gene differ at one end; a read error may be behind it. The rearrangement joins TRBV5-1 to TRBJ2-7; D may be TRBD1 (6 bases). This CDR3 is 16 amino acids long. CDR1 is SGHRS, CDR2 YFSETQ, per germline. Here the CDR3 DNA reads TGCGTCAGCAGCTCGTGGCCGGGACATGGAATCTACGAGCAGTACTTC. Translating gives CVSSSWPGHGIYEQYF.

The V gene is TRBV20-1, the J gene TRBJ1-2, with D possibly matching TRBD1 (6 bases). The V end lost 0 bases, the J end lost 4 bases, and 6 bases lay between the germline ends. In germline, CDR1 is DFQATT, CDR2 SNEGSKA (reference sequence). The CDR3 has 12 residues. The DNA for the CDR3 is TGCAGTGCTAGAGACAGGGGCTATGGCTACACCTTC. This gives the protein CSARDRGYGYTF.

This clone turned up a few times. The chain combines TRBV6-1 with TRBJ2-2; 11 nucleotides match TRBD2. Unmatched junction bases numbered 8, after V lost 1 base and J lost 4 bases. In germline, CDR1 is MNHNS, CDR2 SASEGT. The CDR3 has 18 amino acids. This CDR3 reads CASSEVVSGGASTGELFF. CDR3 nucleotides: TGTGCCAGCAGTGAAGTTGTTAGCGGGGGGGCTAGCACCGGGGAGCTGTTTTTT.

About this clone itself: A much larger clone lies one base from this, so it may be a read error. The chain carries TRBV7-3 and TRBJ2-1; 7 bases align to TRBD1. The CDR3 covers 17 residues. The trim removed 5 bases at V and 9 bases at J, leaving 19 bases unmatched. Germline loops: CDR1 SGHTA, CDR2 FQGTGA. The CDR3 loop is CASSPRGWTGPAGEQFF. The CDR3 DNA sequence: TGTGCCAGCAGCCCACGAGGGTGGACAGGCCCCGCTGGTGAGCAGTTCTTC.

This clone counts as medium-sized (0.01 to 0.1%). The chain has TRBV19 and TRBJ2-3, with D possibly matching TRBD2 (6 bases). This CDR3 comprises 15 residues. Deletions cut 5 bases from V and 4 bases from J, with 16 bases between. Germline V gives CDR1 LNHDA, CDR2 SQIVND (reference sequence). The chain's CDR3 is CASSASALEADTQYF. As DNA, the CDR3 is TGTGCCAGTAGTGCTAGCGCTTTGGAGGCAGATACGCAGTATTTT.

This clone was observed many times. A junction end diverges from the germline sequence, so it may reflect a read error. CDR3: CASSFGFDTEASF. In nucleotides, the CDR3 is TGTGCCAGCAGCTTCGGCTTCGACACTGAAGCTTCCTTT. V gene TRBV7-2 combines with J gene TRBJ1-1; no clear D. The CDR3 spans 13 residues. Germline CDR1 and CDR2: SGHTA and FQGNSA.

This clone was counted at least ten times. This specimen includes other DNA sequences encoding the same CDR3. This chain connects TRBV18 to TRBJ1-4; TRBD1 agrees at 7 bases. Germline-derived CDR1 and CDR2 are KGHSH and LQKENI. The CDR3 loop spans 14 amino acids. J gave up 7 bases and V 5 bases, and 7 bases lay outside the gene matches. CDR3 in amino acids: CASSSGQVAEKLFF. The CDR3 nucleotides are TGTGCCAGCTCATCAGGACAGGTGGCTGAAAAACTGTTTTTT.

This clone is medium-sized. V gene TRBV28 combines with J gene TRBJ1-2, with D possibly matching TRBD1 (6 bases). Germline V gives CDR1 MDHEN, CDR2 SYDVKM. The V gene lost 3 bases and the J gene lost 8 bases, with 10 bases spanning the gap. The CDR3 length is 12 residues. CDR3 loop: CASSFVRGGYTF. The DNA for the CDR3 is TGTGCCAGCAGTTTCGTCAGGGGCGGCTACACCTTC.

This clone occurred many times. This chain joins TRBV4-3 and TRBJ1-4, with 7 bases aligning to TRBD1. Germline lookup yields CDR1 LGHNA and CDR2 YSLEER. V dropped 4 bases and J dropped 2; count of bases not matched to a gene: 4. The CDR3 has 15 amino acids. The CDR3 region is CASSPQDRTNEKLFF. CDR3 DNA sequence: TGCGCCAGCAGCCCACAGGACAGGACTAATGAAAAACTGTTTTTT.

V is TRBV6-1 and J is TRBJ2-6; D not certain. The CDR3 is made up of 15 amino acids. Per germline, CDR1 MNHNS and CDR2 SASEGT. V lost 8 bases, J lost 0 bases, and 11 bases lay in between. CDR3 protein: CASGNHPSGANVLTF. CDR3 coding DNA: TGTGCCAGCGGCAACCATCCCTCTGGGGCCAACGTCCTGACTTTC.

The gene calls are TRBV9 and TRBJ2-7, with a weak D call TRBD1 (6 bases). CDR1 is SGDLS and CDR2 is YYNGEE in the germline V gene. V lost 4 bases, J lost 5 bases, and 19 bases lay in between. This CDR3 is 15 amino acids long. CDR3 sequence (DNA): TGTGCCAGCAGCTCTAGTGATGGCAGGGGAAACGAGCAGTACTTC. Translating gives CASSSSDGRGNEQYF.

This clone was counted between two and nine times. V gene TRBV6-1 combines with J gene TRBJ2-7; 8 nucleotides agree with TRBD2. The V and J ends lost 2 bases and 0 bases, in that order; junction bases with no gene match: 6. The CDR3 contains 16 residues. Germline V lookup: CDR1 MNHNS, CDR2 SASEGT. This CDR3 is CASSETSGLFSYEQYF. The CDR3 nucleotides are TGTGCCAGCAGTGAAACTAGCGGACTCTTCTCCTACGAGCAGTACTTC.

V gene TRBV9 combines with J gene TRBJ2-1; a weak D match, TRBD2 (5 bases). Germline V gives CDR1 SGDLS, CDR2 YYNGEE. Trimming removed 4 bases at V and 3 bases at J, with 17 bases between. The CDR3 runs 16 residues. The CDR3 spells CASSLVLELVYNEQFF. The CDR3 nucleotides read TGTGCCAGCAGCTTAGTACTAGAACTTGTCTACAATGAGCAGTTCTTC.

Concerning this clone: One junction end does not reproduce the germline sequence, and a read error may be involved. Here the CDR3 DNA reads TGTTCCAGCAGCCTCCAGGAGAATCATCCCCAGCATTTT. This translates into CSSSLQENHPQHF. The chain joins TRBV6-2 or TRBV6-3 to TRBJ1-5; no definite D call. Looked up from germline, CDR1 is MNHEY and CDR2 is SVGEGT. The CDR3 is 13 residues long.

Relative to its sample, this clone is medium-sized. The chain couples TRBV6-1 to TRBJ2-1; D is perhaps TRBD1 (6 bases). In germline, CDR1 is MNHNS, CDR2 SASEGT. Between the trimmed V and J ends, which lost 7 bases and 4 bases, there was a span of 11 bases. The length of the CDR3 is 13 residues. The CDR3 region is CASKDRFYNEQFF. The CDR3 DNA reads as TGTGCCAGCAAAGACAGGTTTTACAATGAGCAGTTCTTC.

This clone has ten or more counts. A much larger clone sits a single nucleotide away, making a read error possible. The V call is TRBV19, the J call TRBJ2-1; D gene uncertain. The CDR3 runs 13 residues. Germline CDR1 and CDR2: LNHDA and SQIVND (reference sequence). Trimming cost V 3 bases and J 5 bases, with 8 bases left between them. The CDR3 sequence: CASSIPAHNEQFF. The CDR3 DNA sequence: TGTGCCAGTAGTATCCCCGCTCACAATGAGCAGTTCTTC.

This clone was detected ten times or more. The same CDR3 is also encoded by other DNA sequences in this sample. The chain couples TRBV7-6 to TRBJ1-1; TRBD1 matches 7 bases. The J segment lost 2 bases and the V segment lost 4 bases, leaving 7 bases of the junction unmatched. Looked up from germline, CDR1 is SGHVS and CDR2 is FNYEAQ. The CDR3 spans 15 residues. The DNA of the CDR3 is TGTGCCAGCAGCTCAGCCTACAGGGGTAACACTGAAGCTTTCTTT. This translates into CASSSAYRGNTEAFF.

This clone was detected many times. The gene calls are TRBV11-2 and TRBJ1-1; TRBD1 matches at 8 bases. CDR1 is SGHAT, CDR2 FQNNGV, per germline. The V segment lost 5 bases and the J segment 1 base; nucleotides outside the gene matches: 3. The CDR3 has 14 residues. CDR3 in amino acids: CASSRQGTNTEAFF. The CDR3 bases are TGTGCCAGCAGCAGACAGGGGACGAACACTGAAGCTTTCTTT.

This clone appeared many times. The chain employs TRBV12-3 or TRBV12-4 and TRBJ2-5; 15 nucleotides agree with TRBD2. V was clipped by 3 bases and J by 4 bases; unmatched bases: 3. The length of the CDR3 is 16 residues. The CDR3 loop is CASSFGLAGGIETQYF. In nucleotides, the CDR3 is TGTGCCAGCAGTTTTGGACTAGCGGGGGGGATAGAGACCCAGTACTTC.

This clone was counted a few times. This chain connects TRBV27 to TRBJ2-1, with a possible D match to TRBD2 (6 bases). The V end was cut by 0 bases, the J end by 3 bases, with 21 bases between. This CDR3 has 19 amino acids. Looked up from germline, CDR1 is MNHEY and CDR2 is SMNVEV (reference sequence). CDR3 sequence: CASSLSTPGVRAIYNEQFF. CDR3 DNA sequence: TGTGCCAGCAGTTTATCTACTCCGGGGGTGCGGGCGATCTACAATGAGCAGTTCTTC.

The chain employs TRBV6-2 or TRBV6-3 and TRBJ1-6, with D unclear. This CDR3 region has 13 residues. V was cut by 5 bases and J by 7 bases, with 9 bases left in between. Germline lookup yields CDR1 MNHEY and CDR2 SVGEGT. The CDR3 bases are TGTGCCAGCAGTGGTGTTGGGAATTCACCCCTCCACTTT. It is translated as CASSGVGNSPLHF.

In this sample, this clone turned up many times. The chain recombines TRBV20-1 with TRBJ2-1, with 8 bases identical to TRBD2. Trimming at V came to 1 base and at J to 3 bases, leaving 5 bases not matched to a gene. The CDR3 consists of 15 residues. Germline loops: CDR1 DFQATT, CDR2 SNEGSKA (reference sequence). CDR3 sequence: CSARGTSLYYNEQFF. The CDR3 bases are TGCAGTGCTAGAGGGACTAGCCTCTACTACAATGAGCAGTTCTTC.

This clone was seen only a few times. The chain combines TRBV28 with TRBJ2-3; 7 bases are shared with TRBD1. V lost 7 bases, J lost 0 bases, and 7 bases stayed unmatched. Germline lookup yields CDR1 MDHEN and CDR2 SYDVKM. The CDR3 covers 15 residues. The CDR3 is CASIFGQVSTDTQYF. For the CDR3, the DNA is TGTGCCAGCATTTTTGGACAGGTGAGCACAGATACGCAGTATTTT.

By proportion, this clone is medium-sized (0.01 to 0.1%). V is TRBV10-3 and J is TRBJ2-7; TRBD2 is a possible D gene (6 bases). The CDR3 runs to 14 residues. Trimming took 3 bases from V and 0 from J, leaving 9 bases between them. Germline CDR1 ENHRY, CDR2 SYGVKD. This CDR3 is CAISDIGSSYEQYF. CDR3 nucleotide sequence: TGTGCCATCAGTGACATCGGGAGCTCCTACGAGCAGTACTTC.

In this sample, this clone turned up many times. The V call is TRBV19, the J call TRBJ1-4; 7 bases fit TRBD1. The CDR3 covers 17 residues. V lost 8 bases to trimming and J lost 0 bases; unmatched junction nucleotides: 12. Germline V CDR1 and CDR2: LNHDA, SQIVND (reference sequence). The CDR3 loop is CASGTAGFYSTNEKLFF. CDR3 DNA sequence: TGTGCCAGTGGGACAGCCGGTTTCTATTCAACTAATGAAAAACTGTTTTTT.

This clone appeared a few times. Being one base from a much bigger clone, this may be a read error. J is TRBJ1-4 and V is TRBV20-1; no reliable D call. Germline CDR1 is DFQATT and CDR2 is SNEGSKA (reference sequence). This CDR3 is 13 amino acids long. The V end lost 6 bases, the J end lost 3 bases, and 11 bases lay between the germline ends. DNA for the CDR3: TGCAGTGCCCCAAGCAGGTCTAATGAAAAACTGTTTTTT. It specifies CSAPSRSNEKLFF.

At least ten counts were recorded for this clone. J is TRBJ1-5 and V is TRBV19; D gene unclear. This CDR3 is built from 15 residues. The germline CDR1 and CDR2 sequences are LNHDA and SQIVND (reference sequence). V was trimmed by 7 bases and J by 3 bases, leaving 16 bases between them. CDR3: CASTRHGANNQPQHF. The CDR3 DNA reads TGTGCCAGTACCCGACATGGAGCCAACAATCAGCCCCAGCATTTT.

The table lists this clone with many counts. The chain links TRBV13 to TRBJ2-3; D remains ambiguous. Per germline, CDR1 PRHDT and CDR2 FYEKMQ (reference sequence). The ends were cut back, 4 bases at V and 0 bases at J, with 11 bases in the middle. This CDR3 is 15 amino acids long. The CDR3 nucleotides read TGTGCCAGCAGCTCCCTAGGCGGAAGCACAGATACGCAGTATTTT. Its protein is CASSSLGGSTDTQYF.

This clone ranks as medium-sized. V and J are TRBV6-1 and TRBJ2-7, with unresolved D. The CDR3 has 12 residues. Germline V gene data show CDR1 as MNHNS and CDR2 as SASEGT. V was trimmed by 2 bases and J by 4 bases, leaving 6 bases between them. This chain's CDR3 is CASSELGYEQYF. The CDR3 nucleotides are TGTGCCAGCAGTGAATTGGGGTACGAGCAGTACTTC.